The T cell receptor (beta chain) described here comes from a study of PD-1 and CTLA-4 blockade in melanoma. V shed 7 bases and J shed 2 bases, with 10 bases lying between them. This CDR3 spans 13 amino acids. The V gene's germline CDR1 is MNHEY and CDR2 SMNVEV (reference sequence). Generated by immunoSEQ multiplex PCR, the TCRdb table keeps only in-frame clones and is missing some. The sample holds roughly 30,000 clones; about 91% are singletons and the top ten take over 6.5%. V usage is TRBV27 and J usage is TRBJ2-3; D call uncertain. This sequence was found in a human donor with melanoma. Sequenced material: CD8+ T cells from peripheral blood, taken from a patient given anti-PD-1 treatment. The CDR3 sequence is CASTSALTDTQYF. CDR3 nucleotides: TGTGCCAGCACTTCAGCACTCACAGATACGCAGTATTTT.